This T cell receptor (beta chain) is drawn from a study of T cell responses to AZD1222 COVID-19 vaccine. Study as a whole: Second-dose groups at about 4 or about 12 weeks were pooled.

Note on this clone: Antigen unknown.

Regarding the study as a whole: The sample set comprised mostly white British donors with more females, and clonal diversity was possibly underestimated. Seropositive AZD1222 recipients at baseline numbered only five or six. Vaccine-associated CD4 TCRs ranged over spike, dominating at 160-218 and 743-854.

Measured with immunoSEQ multiplex PCR; TCRdb has only the in-frame clones, and not every one. The data show 100,000 to 150,000 clones, approximately 89% seen once. This CDR3 spans 15 amino acids. Deletions cut 6 bases from V and 4 bases from J, with 19 bases between. Germline CDR1 SGHRS, CDR2 YFSETQ. The sequencing used peripheral blood, collected on day 0 of AZD1222 vaccination. The clonotype originates from an adult in good health. The chain recombines TRBV5-1 with TRBJ1-1; perhaps TRBD1 as D (6 bases). The CDR3 reads CASIPGGAQGTEAFF. CDR3 coding DNA: TGCGCCAGCATCCCTGGGGGGGCCCAGGGCACTGAAGCTTTCTTT.